The rows below give T cell receptor beta chains drawn from one sample of a study of T-cell memory formation after mild COVID-19. TCRdb re-derived calls from the 5' RACE reads in MiXCR, one entry per CDR3 protein. Among 150,000 to 200,000 distinct CDR3 sequences listed, approximately 10% were seen once. The specimen was PBMCs or a T cell subset sorted from them (not recorded which). Source of these receptors: a man between 18 and 35 years old who had mild COVID-19 (a few samples of this study predate the infection). Cell type and time point are not known. CDR3s include the opening cysteine and the closing phenylalanine or tryptophan. Fields, in order: CDR3 length, clone size, V gene, J gene, D gene, CDR3 protein, CDR3 DNA. A D gene is named only where the DNA matches it firmly. Rows give clone size only sometimes, using once, few, many, or a class for an expanded clone.

15,.,TRBV18,TRBJ2-5,.,CASSPNRGGSETQYF,TGTGCCAGCTCACCAAACAGGGGAGGTTCGGAGACCCAGTACTTC
17,.,TRBV4-1,TRBJ1-2,TRBD1,CASSQVQGEAGPYGYTF,TGCGCCAGCAGCCAAGTCCAGGGGGAAGCTGGCCCCTATGGCTACACCTTC
16,many,TRBV5-1,TRBJ2-5,TRBD2,CASSLTTSGGGETQYF,TGCGCCAGCAGCTTGACGACTAGCGGAGGTGGAGAGACCCAGTACTTC
15,many,TRBV24-1,TRBJ2-5,.,CATSDAGEGRETQYF,TGTGCCACCAGTGATGCAGGGGAGGGTCGGGAGACCCAGTACTTC
14,few,TRBV9,TRBJ1-1,.,CASSVGGVNTEAFF,TGTGCCAGCAGCGTAGGGGGGGTGAACACTGAAGCTTTCTTT
12,few,TRBV7-9,TRBJ2-2,.,CASSFDVGELFF,TGTGCCAGCAGCTTCGACGTCGGGGAGCTGTTTTTT
14,.,TRBV6-2/TRBV6-3,TRBJ1-6,.,CASKASSYNSPLHF,TGTGCCAGCAAGGCGAGCTCCTATAATTCACCCCTCCACTTT
17,.,TRBV25-1,TRBJ1-5,TRBD1,CASILTPDRGLNQPQHF,TGTGCCAGCATACTAACCCCAGACAGGGGACTTAATCAGCCCCAGCATTTT
11,many,TRBV7-6,TRBJ2-5,.,CASSTGETQYF,TGTGCCAGCAGCACCGGAGAGACCCAGTACTTC
16,.,TRBV5-4,TRBJ2-3,.,CASTPVGVGDGNTQYF,TGTGCCAGCACCCCAGTGGGAGTCGGGGATGGTAATACGCAGTATTTT
15,.,TRBV10-3,TRBJ2-3,.,CAIRGGAVSTDTQYF,TGTGCCATCAGAGGAGGAGCCGTCAGCACAGATACGCAGTATTTT
17,.,TRBV11-2,TRBJ2-3,.,CASSWGTRTRPTDTQYF,TGTGCCAGCAGCTGGGGGACCAGAACTAGGCCCACAGATACGCAGTATTTT
18,.,TRBV5-1,TRBJ1-2,.,CASSSMGSISLRIYGYTF,TGCGCCAGCAGCTCCATGGGCTCAATTTCTTTGCGGATCTATGGCTACACCTTC
14,.,TRBV11-2,TRBJ1-1,.,CASSLAVRNTEAFF,TGTGCCAGCAGCTTAGCGGTTAGGAACACTGAAGCTTTCTTT
14,.,TRBV7-2,TRBJ1-2,TRBD1,CASSLAGTAGGYTF,TGTGCCAGCAGCTTAGCCGGGACAGCGGGGGGCTACACCTTC
14,few,TRBV12-3/TRBV12-4,TRBJ2-3,.,CASSFRTITDTQYF,TGTGCCAGCAGTTTTAGGACTATCACAGATACGCAGTATTTT
15,few,TRBV7-2,TRBJ2-7,TRBD1,CASSLGGQVTYEQYF,TGTGCCAGCAGCTTAGGGGGACAGGTCACCTACGAGCAGTACTTC
14,.,TRBV7-3,TRBJ1-1,TRBD1,CASSTTGVETEAFF,TGTGCCAGCAGCACCACAGGGGTGGAAACTGAAGCTTTCTTT
17,few,TRBV20-1,TRBJ1-3,TRBD1,CSASPPTGYFAGNTIYF,TGCAGTGCTAGTCCCCCGACAGGGTACTTCGCTGGAAACACCATATATTTT
15,few,TRBV12-3/TRBV12-4,TRBJ1-5,.,CASTRSGYSNQPQHF,TGTGCCAGCACCCGATCGGGGTATAGCAATCAGCCCCAGCATTTT
15,few,TRBV6-5,TRBJ1-5,.,CASSAWDSSNQPQHF,TGTGCCAGCAGTGCCTGGGACTCTAGCAATCAGCCCCAGCATTTT
15,few,TRBV7-9,TRBJ1-5,TRBD1,CASSVGDRSNQPQHF,TGTGCCAGCAGCGTCGGGGACAGAAGCAATCAGCCCCAGCATTTT
15,.,TRBV5-1,TRBJ1-1,TRBD1,CASSSGTGGGSEAFF,TGCGCCAGCAGCTCTGGGACAGGGGGCGGATCTGAAGCTTTCTTT
15,.,TRBV18,TRBJ2-7,.,CASSPQQGKGYEQYF,TGTGCCAGCTCACCCCAACAGGGTAAGGGCTACGAGCAGTACTTC
14,many,TRBV27,TRBJ1-2,.,CASSLNDGQYGYTF,TGTGCCAGCAGTTTAAACGACGGACAGTATGGCTACACCTTC
14,few,TRBV5-6,TRBJ2-3,TRBD1,CASSAGQGADTQYF,TGTGCCAGCAGCGCCGGACAGGGGGCAGATACGCAGTATTTT
16,few,TRBV18,TRBJ1-4,TRBD1,CASSPARDRFNGKLFF,TGTGCCAGCTCGCCAGCCCGGGACAGGTTTAATGGAAAACTGTTTTTT
15,few,TRBV9,TRBJ1-2,.,CASSVERQTLGGYTF,TGTGCCAGCAGCGTAGAGCGTCAGACCCTCGGGGGCTACACCTTC
14,few,TRBV27,TRBJ1-5,.,CASRRGDSNQPQHF,TGTGCCAGCAGGAGGGGAGATAGCAATCAGCCCCAGCATTTT
12,few,TRBV5-1,TRBJ2-1,.,CASSLYRVEQFF,TGCGCCAGCAGCTTATACAGGGTAGAGCAGTTCTTC
14,few,TRBV12-3/TRBV12-4,TRBJ1-5,TRBD1,CASSRGQLNQPQHF,TGTGCCAGCAGCCGGGGACAGCTCAATCAGCCCCAGCATTTT
17,few,TRBV4-2,TRBJ1-2,.,CASSQLTRTPLSDGYTF,TGTGCCAGCAGCCAATTAACCCGGACACCATTATCGGATGGCTACACCTTC
13,many,TRBV12-3/TRBV12-4,TRBJ2-3,TRBD2,CASSLGGADTQYF,TGTGCCAGCAGTTTGGGAGGGGCAGATACGCAGTATTTT
13,.,TRBV9,TRBJ2-5,.,CASSVGKEETQYF,TGTGCCAGCAGCGTAGGGAAGGAAGAGACCCAGTACTTC
14,many,TRBV4-1,TRBJ1-6,.,CASSQGRTNSPLHF,TGCGCCAGCAGCCAAGGACGGACAAATTCACCCCTCCACTTT
14,few,TRBV7-6,TRBJ2-5,TRBD1,CASSLGDRGETQYF,TGTGCCAGCAGCTTAGGGGACAGGGGAGAGACCCAGTACTTC
13,.,TRBV5-6,TRBJ1-2,.,CASSLLWEAGYTF,TGTGCCAGCAGCTTGTTGTGGGAGGCTGGCTACACCTTC
17,few,TRBV6-2/TRBV6-3,TRBJ2-1,TRBD1,CASSQSRDRVWGNEQFF,TGTGCCAGCAGTCAGTCCCGGGACAGGGTCTGGGGCAATGAGCAGTTCTTC
14,few,TRBV20-1,TRBJ2-5,.,CSARAPVTQETQYF,TGCAGTGCTAGGGCCCCCGTGACACAAGAGACCCAGTACTTC
15,.,TRBV6-6,TRBJ2-3,TRBD2,CASSYLSGGTDTQYF,TGTGCCAGCAGTTACTTGAGCGGGGGCACAGATACGCAGTATTTT
15,few,TRBV14,TRBJ2-2,.,CASSQVVGTTGELFF,TGTGCCAGCAGCCAAGTCGTCGGGACGACCGGGGAGCTGTTTTTT
15,few,TRBV12-3/TRBV12-4,TRBJ2-7,.,CASSFGAGLSYEQYF,TGTGCCAGCAGCTTTGGGGCAGGCCTCTCCTACGAGCAGTACTTC
14,.,TRBV7-2,TRBJ1-2,TRBD1,CASSPTGALYCYTF,TGTGCCAGCAGCCCTACAGGGGCCCTCTATTGCTACACCTTC
16,many,TRBV4-2,TRBJ2-1,TRBD2,CASSQEAGGGHNEQFF,TGTGCCAGCAGCCAAGAAGCGGGGGGAGGTCACAATGAGCAGTTCTTC
17,few,TRBV2,TRBJ2-2,TRBD2,CASRSGLAGGHTGELFF,TGTGCCAGCAGGTCGGGACTAGCGGGGGGTCACACCGGGGAGCTGTTTTTT
13,many,TRBV20-1,TRBJ2-7,TRBD1,CSARAGQGDEQYF,TGCAGTGCTAGAGCTGGACAGGGTGACGAGCAGTACTTC
14,few,TRBV20-1,TRBJ2-7,.,CSATGTSSPGEQYF,TGCAGTGCCACCGGGACCTCCAGTCCGGGCGAGCAGTACTTC
12,few,TRBV30,TRBJ2-7,.,CAWGRGPYEQYF,TGTGCCTGGGGGCGGGGACCGTACGAGCAGTACTTC
14,few,TRBV14,TRBJ1-1,.,CASSQLQGVTEAFF,TGTGCCAGCAGCCAATTGCAGGGAGTCACTGAAGCTTTCTTT
18,few,TRBV3-1,TRBJ2-1,TRBD1,CASSPGTIGTGYDNEQFF,TGTGCCAGCAGCCCCGGTACAATCGGGACAGGGTACGACAATGAGCAGTTCTTC
15,few,TRBV5-1,TRBJ2-1,TRBD2,CASDSGDHSYNEQFF,TGCGCCAGTGATAGCGGGGACCATTCCTACAATGAGCAGTTCTTC